The sequence of this T cell receptor (beta chain) was determined in a study of control samples from healthy donors and cancer patients. Here immunoSEQ multiplex PCR was the method, and the copy in TCRdb shows in-frame clones only, minus some. The data hold 190,000 or so clones, with approximately 95% observed a single time. This sequence originates from a man aged 18 to 30 in good health. The sample taken for sequencing was blood.

The CDR3: CASSPGLPSNNEQFF. The CDR3 nucleotides read TGTGCCAGCAGCCCGGGACTCCCATCGAACAATGAGCAGTTCTTC. The V and J genes are TRBV3-1 (or the pseudogene TRBV3-2) and TRBJ2-1, with TRBD2 as a possible D gene (6 bases). The CDR3 totals 15 residues. Trimming shortened V by 4 bases and J by 5 bases, and 15 bases separated the two germline ends. CDR1 LGHDT and CDR2 YNNKEL come from the germline V gene (reference sequence).